The 15 T cell receptor beta chains in this list originate from one sample, sequenced in a study of blood T cell repertoires in COVID-19. TCRdb's table, derived via immunoSEQ multiplex PCR, lists solely in-frame clones and lacks some. Here the sample spans some 35,000 clones, about 80% being singletons. The specimen was peripheral blood. The source is a man aged 80 or over with acute or convalescent COVID-19.

This sequence joins TRBV12-5 and TRBJ2-7, with TRBD1 matching over 7 bases. CDR3 size: 15 residues. The germline V gene encodes CDR1 LGHNT and CDR2 FRNRAP. J was trimmed by 2 bases and V by 6 bases; bases with no gene match: 10. In DNA, the CDR3 is TGTGCTAGTGGCTCCTGGGACAGCCTCGCCTACGAGCAGTACTTC. Translated, it gives CASGSWDSLAYEQYF.

This CDR3 is CASSPVASGSSSDTQYF. CDR3 nucleotides: TGTGCCAGCTCACCAGTGGCTAGCGGGAGTTCCTCAGATACGCAGTATTTT. The rearrangement links TRBV18 to TRBJ2-3, with TRBD2 matching over 10 bases. Trimming cost V 2 bases and J 4 bases; bases outside gene matches: 9. The CDR3 has 17 amino acids. Germline CDR1 reads KGHSH; CDR2 reads LQKENI.

V is TRBV12-3 or TRBV12-4 and J is TRBJ1-2, with D maybe TRBD1 (6 bases). V gave up 6 bases and J gave up 6 bases, with 14 bases separating them. CDR3 length: 13 residues. This chain's CDR3 is CASSTRGGDGYTF. The CDR3 DNA reads TGTGCCAGCAGCACCAGGGGTGGAGATGGCTACACCTTC.

The genes are TRBV10-1 and TRBJ2-7; maybe TRBD2 (5 bases). The V end was cut by 2 bases, the J end by 0 bases, with 11 bases between. Germline assignment: CDR1 WNHNN and CDR2 SYGVQD (reference sequence). The CDR3 spans 15 residues. The CDR3 protein is CASSEGSPSSYEQYF. The CDR3 region has the DNA TGCGCCAGCAGTGAGGGGAGCCCCAGCTCCTACGAGCAGTACTTC.

The J gene is TRBJ1-2, the V gene TRBV12-3 or TRBV12-4; the D is unclear. The germline V and J ends were trimmed by 3 bases and 10 bases, with 9 bases remaining between them. This CDR3 is built from 11 residues. The CDR3 region has the DNA TGTGCCAGCAGTTTCTTACAGACCTACACCTTC. This sequence encodes CASSFLQTYTF.

This clone has just a few counts. J is TRBJ1-2 and V is TRBV11-2, with D hard to call. The CDR3 covers 14 residues. Trimming took off 1 base at V and 8 bases at J, with 14 bases between the two ends. Germline values: CDR1 SGHAT, CDR2 FQNNGV. CDR3 sequence (DNA): TGTGCCAGCAGCTTAGGAGGCACCGGGTCCGGCTACACCTTC. It is translated as CASSLGGTGSGYTF. The variable domain in full, with the rest retrieved from reference TRBV11-2 and TRBJ1-2, is EAGVAQSPRYKIIEKRQSVAFWCNPISGHATLYWYQQILGQGPKLLIQFQNNGVVDDSQLPKDRFSAERLKGVDSTLKIQPAKLEDSAVYLCASSLGGTGSGYTFGSGTRLTVV.

The chain employs TRBV9 and TRBJ2-3; 13 bases align to TRBD2. The V and J ends lost 3 bases and 6 bases, in that order; junction bases with no gene match: 7. Germline lookup yields CDR1 SGDLS and CDR2 YYNGEE. The CDR3 runs 16 residues. CDR3 nucleotides: TGTGCCAGCAGCGAAAGGACTAGCGGGGGCCAGGATACGCAGTATTTT. Protein: CASSERTSGGQDTQYF.

The genes are TRBV2 and TRBJ2-3, with D maybe TRBD1 (5 bases). V shed 11 bases and J shed 7 bases, with 22 bases lying between them. CDR3 length: 14 residues. Germline CDR1 is SNHLY and CDR2 is FYNNEI. The CDR3 DNA reads as TGTGCCCCCAGGGCGGAGACTCTGGACAATACGCAGTATTTT. The encoded protein is CAPRAETLDNTQYF. The full variable domain, completed using reference TRBV2 and TRBJ2-3, is EPEVTQTPSHQVTQMGQEVILRCVPISNHLYFYWYRQILGQKVEFLVSFYNNEISEKSEIFDDQFSVERPDGSNFTLKIRSTKLEDSAMYFCAPRAETLDNTQYFGPGTRLTVL.

The chain has TRBV7-2 and TRBJ2-3, with 7 bases matching TRBD2. Germline-derived CDR1 and CDR2 are SGHTA and FQGNSA. This CDR3 has 15 amino acids. The V gene end was trimmed by 5 bases and the J gene end by 4 bases; junction bases not matched to a gene: 9. The CDR3 DNA reads TGTGCCAGCAGCAAAAGCGGGAAGGGGTCAGATACGCAGTATTTT. This gives the protein CASSKSGKGSDTQYF.

The chain employs TRBV11-2 and TRBJ2-3; D is uncertain. The germline CDR1 and CDR2 sequences are SGHAT and FQNNGV. This CDR3 is 14 amino acids long. Trimming pared 1 base from V and 1 base from J, leaving 6 bases between. The CDR3 DNA reads as TGTGCCAGCAGCTTAGGCACGGGCACAGATACGCAGTATTTT. This gives the protein CASSLGTGTDTQYF.

This clone has a handful of counts. The chain has TRBV10-3 and TRBJ1-2; a weak D match, TRBD1 (6 bases). Germline V gives CDR1 ENHRY, CDR2 SYGVKD. The V and J ends lost 4 bases and 9 bases respectively, with 12 bases between them. This CDR3 is built from 12 residues. The CDR3, as DNA: TGTGCCATCAGTGGTAGAGGGGGTAGCTACACCTTC. This translates into CAISGRGGSYTF.

The rearrangement links TRBV15 to TRBJ1-2; TRBD1 might be the D (5 bases). Trimming pared 1 base from V and 8 bases from J, leaving 17 bases between. The CDR3 consists of 15 residues. Germline V gives CDR1 LNHNV, CDR2 YYDKDF (reference sequence). The CDR3: CATSRGTGLAGGYTF. CDR3 coding DNA: TGTGCCACCAGCAGAGGAACAGGCCTGGCGGGGGGCTACACCTTC.

This chain links TRBV4-3 with TRBJ1-2; D gene uncertain. Trimming cost V 0 bases and J 8 bases, with 7 bases left between them. This CDR3 contains 12 residues. Germline lookup yields CDR1 LGHNA and CDR2 YSLEER. This CDR3 is CASSQDSGGYTF. The CDR3, as DNA: TGCGCCAGCAGCCAAGATAGCGGCGGCTACACCTTC.

The chain uses TRBV4-2 and TRBJ1-4; 7 bases are a match to TRBD1. The trim removed 3 bases at V and 5 bases at J, leaving 12 bases unmatched. The CDR3 has 17 residues. Germline loops: CDR1 LGHNA, CDR2 YNFKEQ. The CDR3 is CASSQSTGFKENEKLFF. The CDR3 DNA follows: TGTGCCAGCAGCCAGTCGACAGGGTTTAAGGAGAATGAAAAACTGTTTTTT.

The chain has TRBV5-5 and TRBJ2-3; TRBD1 matches at 8 bases. Germline V CDR1 and CDR2: SGHKS, YYEKEE (reference sequence). The CDR3 is 13 residues long. The V gene end was trimmed by 4 bases and the J gene end by 8 bases; junction bases not matched to a gene: 6. CDR3 DNA sequence: TGTGCCAGCAGCGAAATGGACAGGGCTACGCAGTATTTT. The encoded protein is CASSEMDRATQYF.